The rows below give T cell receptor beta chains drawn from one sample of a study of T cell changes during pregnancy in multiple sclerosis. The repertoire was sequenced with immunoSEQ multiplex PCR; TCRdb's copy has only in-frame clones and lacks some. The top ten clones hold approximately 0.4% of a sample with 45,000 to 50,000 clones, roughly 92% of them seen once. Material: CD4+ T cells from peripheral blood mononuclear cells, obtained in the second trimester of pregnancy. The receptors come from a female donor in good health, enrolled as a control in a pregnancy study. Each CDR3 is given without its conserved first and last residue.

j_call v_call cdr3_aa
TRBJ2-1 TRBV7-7 ASSLSASGGAGEQF
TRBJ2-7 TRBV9 ASSVGTGTGEGSRDEQY
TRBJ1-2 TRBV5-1 ASSPGDREGEGYT
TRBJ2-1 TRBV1 TSSQEIRLAGPLDEQF
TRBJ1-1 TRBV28 ASSQFSGEAF
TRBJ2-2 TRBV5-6 ASSLISGGPTGELF
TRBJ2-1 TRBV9 ASSARGASYNEQF
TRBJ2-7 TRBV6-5 ASSRRQGLAIEQY
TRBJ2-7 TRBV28 ASSFPNRDEQY
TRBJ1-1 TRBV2 ASSQRQGEAF